This T cell receptor beta chain came from a study of T cell responses to AZD1222 COVID-19 vaccine. To note about this clone: What it recognizes is unknown.

The method was immunoSEQ multiplex PCR; TCRdb's version includes in-frame clones alone and lacks a portion of them. The data contain around 220,000 clones, roughly 94% of them singletons. General study results and limits: Following two doses of AZD1222, Spike-specific TCR breadth and depth rose.

CDR3 size: 15 residues. Per the germline V gene, CDR1 is SGHTA and CDR2 is FQGNSA. Trimming shortened V by 7 bases and J by 0 bases, and 10 bases separated the two germline ends. This sequence was found in an adult who received the MenACWY meningococcal vaccine as a control. This chain links TRBV7-2 with TRBJ2-6; no reliable D call. This material consisted of peripheral blood, taken 28 days after the second dose of the MenACWY control vaccine. CDR3 bases: TGTGCCAGCACTCGGCCGGGCTCTGGGGCCAACGTCCTGACTTTC. Translated, it gives CASTRPGSGANVLTF.